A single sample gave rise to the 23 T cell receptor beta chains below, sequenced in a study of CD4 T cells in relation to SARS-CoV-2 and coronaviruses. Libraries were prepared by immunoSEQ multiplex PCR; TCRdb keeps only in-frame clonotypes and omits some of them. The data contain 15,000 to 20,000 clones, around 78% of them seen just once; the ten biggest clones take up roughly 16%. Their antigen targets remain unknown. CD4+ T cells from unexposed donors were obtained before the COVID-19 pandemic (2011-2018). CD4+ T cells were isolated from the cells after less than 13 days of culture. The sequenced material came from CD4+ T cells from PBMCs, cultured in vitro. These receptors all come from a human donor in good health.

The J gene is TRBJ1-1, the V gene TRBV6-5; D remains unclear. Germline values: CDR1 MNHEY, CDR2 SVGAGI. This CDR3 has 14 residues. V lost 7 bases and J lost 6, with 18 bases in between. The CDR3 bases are TGTGCCAGCACTCTTGCGGCCCCGGGCGCTGAAGCTTTCTTT. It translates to CASTLAAPGAEAFF.

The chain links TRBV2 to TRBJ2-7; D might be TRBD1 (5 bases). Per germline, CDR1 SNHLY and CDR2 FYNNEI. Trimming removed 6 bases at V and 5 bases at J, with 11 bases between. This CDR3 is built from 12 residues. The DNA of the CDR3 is TGTGCCAGCAGGGGGCCTGGTGACGAGCAGTACTTC. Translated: CASRGPGDEQYF.

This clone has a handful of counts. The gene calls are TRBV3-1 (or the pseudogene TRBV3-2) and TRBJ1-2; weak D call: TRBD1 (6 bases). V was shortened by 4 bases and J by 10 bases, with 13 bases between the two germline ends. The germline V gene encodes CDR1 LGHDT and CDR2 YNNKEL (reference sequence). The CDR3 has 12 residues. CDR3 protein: CASSPSTGLYTF. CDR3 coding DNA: TGTGCCAGCAGCCCTAGTACAGGGCTCTACACCTTC.

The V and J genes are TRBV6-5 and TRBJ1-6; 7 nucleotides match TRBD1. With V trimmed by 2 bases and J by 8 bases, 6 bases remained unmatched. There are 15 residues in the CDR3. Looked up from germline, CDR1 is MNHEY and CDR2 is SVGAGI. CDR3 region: CASSYAGQWDSPLHF. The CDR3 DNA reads TGTGCCAGCAGTTACGCGGGACAGTGGGATTCACCCCTCCACTTT.

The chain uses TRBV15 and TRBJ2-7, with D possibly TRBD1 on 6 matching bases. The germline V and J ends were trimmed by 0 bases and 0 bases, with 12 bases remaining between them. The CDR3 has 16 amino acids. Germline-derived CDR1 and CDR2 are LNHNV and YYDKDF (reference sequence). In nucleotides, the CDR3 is TGTGCCACCAGCAGAGATGTTACAGGGCACTCCTACGAGCAGTACTTC. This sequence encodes CATSRDVTGHSYEQYF.

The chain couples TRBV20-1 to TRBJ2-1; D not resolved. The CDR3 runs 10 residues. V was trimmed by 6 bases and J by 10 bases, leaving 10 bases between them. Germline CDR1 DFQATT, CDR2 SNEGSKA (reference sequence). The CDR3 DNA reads TGCAGTGCAACCGATGAGGAGCAGTTCTTC. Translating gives CSATDEEQFF.

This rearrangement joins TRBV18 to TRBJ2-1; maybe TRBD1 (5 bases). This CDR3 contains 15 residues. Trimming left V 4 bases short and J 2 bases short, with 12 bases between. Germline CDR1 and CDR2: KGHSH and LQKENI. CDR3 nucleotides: TGTGCCAGCTCACTCCAGGGCCCACCCTACAATGAGCAGTTCTTC. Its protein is CASSLQGPPYNEQFF.

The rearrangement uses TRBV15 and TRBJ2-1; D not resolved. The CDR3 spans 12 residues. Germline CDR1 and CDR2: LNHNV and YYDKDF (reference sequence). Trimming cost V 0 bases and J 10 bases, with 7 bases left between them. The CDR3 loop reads CATSRDFGEQFF. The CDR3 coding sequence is TGTGCCACCAGCAGAGATTTTGGGGAGCAGTTCTTC.

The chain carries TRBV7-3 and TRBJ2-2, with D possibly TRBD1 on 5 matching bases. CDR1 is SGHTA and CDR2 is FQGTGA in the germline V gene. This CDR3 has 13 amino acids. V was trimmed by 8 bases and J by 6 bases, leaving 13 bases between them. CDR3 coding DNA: TGTGCCAGCGGCAGGGTTAGGTCCGGGGAGCTGTTTTTT. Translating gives CASGRVRSGELFF.

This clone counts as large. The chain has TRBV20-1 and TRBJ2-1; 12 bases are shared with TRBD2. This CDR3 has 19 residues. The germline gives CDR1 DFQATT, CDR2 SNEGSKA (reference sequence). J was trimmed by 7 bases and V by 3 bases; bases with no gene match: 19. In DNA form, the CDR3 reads TGCAGTGCTAGTCCCCGAGCTAGCGGGAGGGCCCTCGGGAGGAATGAGCAGTTCTTC. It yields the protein CSASPRASGRALGRNEQFF.

CDR3 sequence reads: CASSYSSPGLGTEAFF. CDR3 nucleotides: TGTGCCAGCAGTTACTCCTCGCCGGGGCTGGGCACTGAAGCTTTCTTT. The chain uses TRBV6-5 and TRBJ1-1; possible D gene TRBD1, 5 bases. The CDR3 has 16 residues. Trimming removed 0 bases at V and 4 bases at J, with 15 bases between. Germline V gene sequence: CDR1 MNHEY, CDR2 SVGAGI.

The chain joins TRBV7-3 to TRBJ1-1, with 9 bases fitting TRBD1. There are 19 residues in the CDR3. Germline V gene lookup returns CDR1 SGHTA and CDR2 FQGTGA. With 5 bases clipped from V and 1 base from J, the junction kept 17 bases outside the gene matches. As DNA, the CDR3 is TGTGCCAGCAGCGACGGATTAGTGAACCACAGGGGGCGGAACACTGAAGCTTTCTTT. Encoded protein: CASSDGLVNHRGRNTEAFF.

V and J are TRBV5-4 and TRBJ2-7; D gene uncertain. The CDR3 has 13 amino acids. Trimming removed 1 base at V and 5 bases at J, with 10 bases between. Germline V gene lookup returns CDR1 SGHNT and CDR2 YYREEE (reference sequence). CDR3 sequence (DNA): TGTGCCAGCAGCTTGCCAGGATGGGACGAGCAGTACTTC. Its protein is CASSLPGWDEQYF.

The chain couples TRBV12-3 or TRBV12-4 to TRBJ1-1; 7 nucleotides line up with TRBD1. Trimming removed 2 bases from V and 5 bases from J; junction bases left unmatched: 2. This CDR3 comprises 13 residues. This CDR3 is CASSLKGATEAFF. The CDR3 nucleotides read TGTGCCAGCAGTTTAAAGGGGGCAACTGAAGCTTTCTTT.

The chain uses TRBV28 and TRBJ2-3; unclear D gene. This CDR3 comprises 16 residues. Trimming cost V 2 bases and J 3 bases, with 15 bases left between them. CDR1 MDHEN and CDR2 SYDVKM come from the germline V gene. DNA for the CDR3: TGTGCCAGCAGTTTAGCCTCGGCCTCTGGAACAGATACGCAGTATTTT. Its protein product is CASSLASASGTDTQYF.

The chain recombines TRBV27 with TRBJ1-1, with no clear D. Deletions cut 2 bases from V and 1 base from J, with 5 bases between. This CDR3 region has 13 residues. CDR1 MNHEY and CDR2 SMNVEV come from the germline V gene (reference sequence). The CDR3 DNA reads TGTGCCAGCAGTTTAATAGGGAACACTGAAGCTTTCTTT. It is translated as CASSLIGNTEAFF.

The DNA of the CDR3 is TGTGCCAGCAGCCCCCCCGGCGGGTCCTACGAGCAGTACTTC. Translating it yields CASSPPGGSYEQYF. The chain joins TRBV7-9 to TRBJ2-7; possibly TRBD2 for D (5 bases). The CDR3 runs to 14 residues. V lost 5 bases and J lost 1, with 12 bases in between. Germline CDR1 and CDR2: SEHNR and FQNEAQ (reference sequence). The full variable domain, in which reference TRBV7-9 and TRBJ2-7 provide the parts outside the CDR3, is DTGVSQNPRHKITKRGQNVTFRCDPISEHNRLYWYRQTLGQGPEFLTYFQNEAQLEKSRLLSDRFSAERPKGSFSTLEIQRTEQGDSAMYLCASSPPGGSYEQYFGPGTRLTVT.

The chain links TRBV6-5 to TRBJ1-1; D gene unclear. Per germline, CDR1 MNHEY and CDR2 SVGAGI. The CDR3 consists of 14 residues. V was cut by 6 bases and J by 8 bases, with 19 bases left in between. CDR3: CASRPSNLLAEAFF. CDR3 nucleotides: TGTGCCAGCAGACCCTCGAACCTTCTTGCCGAAGCTTTCTTT.

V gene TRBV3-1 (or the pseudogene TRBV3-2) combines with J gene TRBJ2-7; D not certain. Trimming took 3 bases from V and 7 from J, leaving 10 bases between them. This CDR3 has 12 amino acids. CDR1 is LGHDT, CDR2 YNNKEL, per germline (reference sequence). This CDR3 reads CASSHPLGEQYF. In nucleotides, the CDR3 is TGTGCCAGCAGCCACCCTCTAGGGGAGCAGTACTTC.

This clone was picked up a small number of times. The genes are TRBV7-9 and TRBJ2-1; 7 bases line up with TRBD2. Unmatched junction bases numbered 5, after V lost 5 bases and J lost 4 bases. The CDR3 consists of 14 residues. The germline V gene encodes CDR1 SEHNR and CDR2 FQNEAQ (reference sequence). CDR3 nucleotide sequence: TGTGCCAGCAGCCCAATGGGGGGGTACAATGAGCAGTTCTTC. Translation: CASSPMGGYNEQFF. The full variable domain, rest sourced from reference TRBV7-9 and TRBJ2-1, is DTGVSQNPRHKITKRGQNVTFRCDPISEHNRLYWYRQTLGQGPEFLTYFQNEAQLEKSRLLSDRFSAERPKGSFSTLEIQRTEQGDSAMYLCASSPMGGYNEQFFGPGTRLTVL.

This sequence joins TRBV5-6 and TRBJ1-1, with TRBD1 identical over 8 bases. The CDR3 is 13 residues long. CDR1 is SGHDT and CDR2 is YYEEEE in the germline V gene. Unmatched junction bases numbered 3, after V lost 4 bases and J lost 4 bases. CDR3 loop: CASSRQGSTEAFF. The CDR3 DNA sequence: TGTGCCAGCAGCCGACAGGGGTCCACTGAAGCTTTCTTT.

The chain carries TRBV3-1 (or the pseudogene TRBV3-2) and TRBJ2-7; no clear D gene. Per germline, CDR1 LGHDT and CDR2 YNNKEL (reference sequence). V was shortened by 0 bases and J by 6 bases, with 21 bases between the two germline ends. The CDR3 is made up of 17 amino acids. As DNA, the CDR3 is TGTGCCAGCAGCCAAGACGGGTCGCAGGTTATTAGGGCCGAGCAGTACTTC. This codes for CASSQDGSQVIRAEQYF.

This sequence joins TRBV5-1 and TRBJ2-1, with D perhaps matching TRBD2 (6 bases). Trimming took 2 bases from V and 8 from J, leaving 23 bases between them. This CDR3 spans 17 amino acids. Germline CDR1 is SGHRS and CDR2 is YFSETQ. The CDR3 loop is CASSLTLADKPGHEQFF. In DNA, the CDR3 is TGCGCCAGCAGCTTAACGTTAGCGGACAAGCCTGGCCATGAGCAGTTCTTC.